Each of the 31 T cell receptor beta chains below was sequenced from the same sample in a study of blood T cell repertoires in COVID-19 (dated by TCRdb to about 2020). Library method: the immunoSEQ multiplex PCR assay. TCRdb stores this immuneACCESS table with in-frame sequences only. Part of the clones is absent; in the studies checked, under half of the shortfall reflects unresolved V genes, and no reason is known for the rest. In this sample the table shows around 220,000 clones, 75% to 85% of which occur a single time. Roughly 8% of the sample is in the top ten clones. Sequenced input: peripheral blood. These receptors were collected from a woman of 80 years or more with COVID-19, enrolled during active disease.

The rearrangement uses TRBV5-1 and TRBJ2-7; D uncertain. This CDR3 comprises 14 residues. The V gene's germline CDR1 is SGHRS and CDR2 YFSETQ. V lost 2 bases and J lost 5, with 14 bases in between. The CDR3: CASSLTAAINEQYF. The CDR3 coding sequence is TGCGCCAGCAGCTTAACGGCGGCAATTAACGAGCAGTACTTC.

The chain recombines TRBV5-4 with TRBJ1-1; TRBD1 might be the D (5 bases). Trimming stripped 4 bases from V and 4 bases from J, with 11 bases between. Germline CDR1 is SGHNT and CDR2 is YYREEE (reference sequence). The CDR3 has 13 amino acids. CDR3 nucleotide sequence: TGTGCCAGCAGCGAAAGACAGACCACTGAAGCTTTCTTT. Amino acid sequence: CASSERQTTEAFF.

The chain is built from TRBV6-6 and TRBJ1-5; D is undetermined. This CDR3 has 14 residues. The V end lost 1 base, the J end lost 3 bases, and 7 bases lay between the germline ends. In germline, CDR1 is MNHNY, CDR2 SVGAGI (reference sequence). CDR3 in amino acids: CASSYYRNNQPQHF. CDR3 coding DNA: TGTGCCAGCAGTTACTACAGAAACAATCAGCCCCAGCATTTT.

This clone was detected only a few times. CDR3: CASSRVLAGNEKLFF. Here the CDR3 DNA reads TGTGCCAGCAGCCGGGTCCTAGCGGGTAATGAAAAACTGTTTTTT. V gene TRBV7-2 combines with J gene TRBJ1-4, with D unclear. The CDR3 is 15 residues long. Deletions cut 5 bases from V and 4 bases from J, with 14 bases between. CDR1 is SGHTA and CDR2 is FQGNSA in the germline V gene.

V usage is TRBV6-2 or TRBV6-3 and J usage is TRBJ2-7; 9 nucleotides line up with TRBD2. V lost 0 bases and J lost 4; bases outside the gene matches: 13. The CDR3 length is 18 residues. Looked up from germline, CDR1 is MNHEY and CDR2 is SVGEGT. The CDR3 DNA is TGTGCCAGCAGTTACTCGACTACGGCGGGAGGGCCCTTATACGAGCAGTACTTC. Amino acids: CASSYSTTAGGPLYEQYF.

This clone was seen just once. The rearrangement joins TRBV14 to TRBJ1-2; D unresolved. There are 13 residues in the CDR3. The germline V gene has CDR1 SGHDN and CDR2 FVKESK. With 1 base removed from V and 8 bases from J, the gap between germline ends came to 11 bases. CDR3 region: CASSQARFRGYTF. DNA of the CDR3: TGTGCCAGCAGCCAAGCTCGGTTTCGGGGCTACACCTTC.

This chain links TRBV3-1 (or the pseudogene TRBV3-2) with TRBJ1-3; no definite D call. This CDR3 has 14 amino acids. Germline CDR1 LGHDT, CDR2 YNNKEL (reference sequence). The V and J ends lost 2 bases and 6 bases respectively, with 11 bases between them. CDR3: CASSQRGVINTIYF. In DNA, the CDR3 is TGTGCCAGCAGCCAACGGGGAGTGATAAACACCATATATTTT.

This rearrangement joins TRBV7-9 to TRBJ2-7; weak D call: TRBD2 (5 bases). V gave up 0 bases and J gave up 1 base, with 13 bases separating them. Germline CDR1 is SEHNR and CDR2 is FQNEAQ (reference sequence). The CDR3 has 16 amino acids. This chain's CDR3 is CASSLALRSGSYEQYF. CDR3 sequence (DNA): TGTGCCAGCAGCTTAGCGCTGAGGTCGGGATCCTACGAGCAGTACTTC.

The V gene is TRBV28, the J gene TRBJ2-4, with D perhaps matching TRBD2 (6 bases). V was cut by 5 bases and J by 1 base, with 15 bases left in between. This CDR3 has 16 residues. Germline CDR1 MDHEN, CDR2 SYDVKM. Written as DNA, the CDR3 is TGTGCCAGCAGTCCCCTGGGCGGGGCGGCCAAAAACATTCAGTACTTC. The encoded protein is CASSPLGGAAKNIQYF. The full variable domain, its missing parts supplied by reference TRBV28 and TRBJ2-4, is DVKVTQSSRYLVKRTGEKVFLECVQDMDHENMFWYRQDPGLGLRLIYFSYDVKMKEKGDIPEGYSVSREKKERFSLILESASTNQTSMYLCASSPLGGAAKNIQYFGAGTRLSVL.

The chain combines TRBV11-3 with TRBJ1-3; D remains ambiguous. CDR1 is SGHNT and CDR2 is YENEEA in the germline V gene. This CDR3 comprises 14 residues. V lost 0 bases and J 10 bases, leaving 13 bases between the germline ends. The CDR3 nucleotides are TGTGCCAGCAGCTTAGACAGGTGGTCTCAGACCATATATTTT. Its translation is CASSLDRWSQTIYF.

The CDR3 nucleotides read TGCGCCAGCAGCTCGGGACAGGGGAATGGCTACACCTTC. Its protein is CASSSGQGNGYTF. J is TRBJ1-2 and V is TRBV5-1; 10 bases match TRBD1. Trimming took 3 bases from V and 6 from J; bases not matched to a gene: 2. The CDR3 has 13 amino acids. The germline gives CDR1 SGHRS, CDR2 YFSETQ.

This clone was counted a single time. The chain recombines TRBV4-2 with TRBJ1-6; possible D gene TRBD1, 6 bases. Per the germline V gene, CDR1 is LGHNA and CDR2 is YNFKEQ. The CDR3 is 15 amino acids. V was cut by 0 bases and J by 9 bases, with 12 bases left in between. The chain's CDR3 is CASSQEGRGISPLHF. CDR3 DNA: TGTGCCAGCAGCCAAGAAGGCAGGGGAATTTCACCCCTCCACTTT.

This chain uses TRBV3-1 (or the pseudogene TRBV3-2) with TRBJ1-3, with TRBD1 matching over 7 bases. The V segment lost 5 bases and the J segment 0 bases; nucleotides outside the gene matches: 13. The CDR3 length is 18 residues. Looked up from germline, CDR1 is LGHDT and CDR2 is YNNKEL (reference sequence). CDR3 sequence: CASSDRDRGTSSGNTIYF. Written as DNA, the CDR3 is TGTGCCAGCAGCGACCGGGACAGAGGGACCAGCTCTGGAAACACCATATATTTT.

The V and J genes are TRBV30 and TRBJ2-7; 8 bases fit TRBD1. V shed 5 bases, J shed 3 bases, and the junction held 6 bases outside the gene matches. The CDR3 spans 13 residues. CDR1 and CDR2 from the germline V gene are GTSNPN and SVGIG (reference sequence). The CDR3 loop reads CAWEDRVLYEQYF. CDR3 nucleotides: TGTGCCTGGGAGGACAGGGTACTCTACGAGCAGTACTTC.

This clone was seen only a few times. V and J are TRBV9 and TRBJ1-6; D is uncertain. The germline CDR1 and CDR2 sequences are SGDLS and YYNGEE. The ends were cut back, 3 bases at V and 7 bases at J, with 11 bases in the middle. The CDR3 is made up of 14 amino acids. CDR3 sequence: CASSGPLSNSPLHF. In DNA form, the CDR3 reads TGTGCCAGCAGCGGTCCCTTATCCAATTCACCCCTCCACTTT.

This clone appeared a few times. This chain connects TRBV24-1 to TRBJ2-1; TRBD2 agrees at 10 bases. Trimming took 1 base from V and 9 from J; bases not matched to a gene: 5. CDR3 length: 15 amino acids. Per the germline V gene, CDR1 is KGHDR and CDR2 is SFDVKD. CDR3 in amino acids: CATSDLSLAGAEQFF. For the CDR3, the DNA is TGTGCCACCAGTGATTTAAGCCTAGCGGGAGCTGAGCAGTTCTTC.

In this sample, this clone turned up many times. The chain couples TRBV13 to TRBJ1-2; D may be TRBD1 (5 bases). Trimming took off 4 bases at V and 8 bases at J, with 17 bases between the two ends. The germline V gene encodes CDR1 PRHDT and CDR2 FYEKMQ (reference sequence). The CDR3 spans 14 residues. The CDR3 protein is CASSSLFGGRGYTF. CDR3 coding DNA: TGTGCCAGCAGCTCCCTGTTCGGGGGTAGGGGCTACACCTTC.

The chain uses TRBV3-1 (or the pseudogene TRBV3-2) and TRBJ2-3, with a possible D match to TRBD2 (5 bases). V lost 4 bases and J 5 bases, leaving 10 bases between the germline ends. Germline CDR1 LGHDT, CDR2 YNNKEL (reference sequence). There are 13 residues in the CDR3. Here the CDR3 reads CASSPTSLDTQYF. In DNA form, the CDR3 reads TGTGCCAGCAGCCCTACTAGTTTAGATACGCAGTATTTT.

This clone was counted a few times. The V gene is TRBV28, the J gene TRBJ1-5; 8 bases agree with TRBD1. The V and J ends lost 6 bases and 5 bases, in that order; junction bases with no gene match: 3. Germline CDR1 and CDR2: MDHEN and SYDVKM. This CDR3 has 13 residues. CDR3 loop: CASRDRVHQPQHF. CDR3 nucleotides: TGTGCCAGCAGGGACAGGGTGCATCAGCCCCAGCATTTT.

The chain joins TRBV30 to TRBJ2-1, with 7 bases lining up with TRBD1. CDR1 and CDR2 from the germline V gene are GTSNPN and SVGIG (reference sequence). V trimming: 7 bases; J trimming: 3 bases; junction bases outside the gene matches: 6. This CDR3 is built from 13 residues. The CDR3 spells CAFSGQSYNEQFF. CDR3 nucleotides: TGTGCCTTCTCGGGACAGAGCTACAATGAGCAGTTCTTC.

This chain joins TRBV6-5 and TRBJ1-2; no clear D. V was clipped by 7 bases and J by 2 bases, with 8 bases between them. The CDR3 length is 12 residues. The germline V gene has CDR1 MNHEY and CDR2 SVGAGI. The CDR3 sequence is CASTHRNYGYTF. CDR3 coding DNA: TGTGCCAGCACCCACAGAAACTATGGCTACACCTTC.

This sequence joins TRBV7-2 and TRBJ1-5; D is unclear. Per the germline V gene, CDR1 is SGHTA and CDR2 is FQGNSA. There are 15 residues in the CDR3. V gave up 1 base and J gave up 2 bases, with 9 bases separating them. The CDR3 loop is CASSLVPEGNQPQHF. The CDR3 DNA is TGTGCCAGCAGCTTAGTCCCCGAGGGCAATCAGCCCCAGCATTTT.

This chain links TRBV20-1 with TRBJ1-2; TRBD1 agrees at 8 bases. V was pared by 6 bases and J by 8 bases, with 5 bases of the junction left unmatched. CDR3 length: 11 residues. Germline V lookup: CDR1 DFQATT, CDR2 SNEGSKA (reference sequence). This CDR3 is CSAPGQEGYTF. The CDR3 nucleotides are TGCAGTGCACCGGGACAGGAGGGCTACACCTTC.

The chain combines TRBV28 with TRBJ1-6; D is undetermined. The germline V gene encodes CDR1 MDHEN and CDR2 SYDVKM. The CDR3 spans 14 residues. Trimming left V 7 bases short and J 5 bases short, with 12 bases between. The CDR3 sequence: CASKTEKDNSPLHF. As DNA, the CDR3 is TGTGCCAGCAAAACGGAGAAAGATAATTCACCCCTCCACTTT.

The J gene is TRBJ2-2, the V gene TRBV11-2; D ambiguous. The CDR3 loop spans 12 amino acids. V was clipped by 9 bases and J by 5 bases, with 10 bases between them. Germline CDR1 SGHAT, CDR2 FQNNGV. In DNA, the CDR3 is TGTGCCAGACAAGTGAAAACCGGGGAGCTGTTTTTT. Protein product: CARQVKTGELFF. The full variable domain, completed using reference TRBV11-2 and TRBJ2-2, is EAGVAQSPRYKIIEKRQSVAFWCNPISGHATLYWYQQILGQGPKLLIQFQNNGVVDDSQLPKDRFSAERLKGVDSTLKIQPAKLEDSAVYLCARQVKTGELFFGEGSRLTVL.

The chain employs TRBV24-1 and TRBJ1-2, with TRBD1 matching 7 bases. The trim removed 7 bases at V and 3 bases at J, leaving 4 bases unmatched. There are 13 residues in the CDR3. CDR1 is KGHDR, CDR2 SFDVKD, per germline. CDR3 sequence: CATSRDRYYGYTF. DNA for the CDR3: TGTGCCACCAGCCGGGACAGATACTATGGCTACACCTTC.

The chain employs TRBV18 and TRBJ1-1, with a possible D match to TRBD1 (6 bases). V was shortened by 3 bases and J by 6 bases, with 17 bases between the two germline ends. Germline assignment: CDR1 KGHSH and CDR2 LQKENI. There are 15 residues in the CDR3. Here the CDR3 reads CASSPPGASRSEAFF. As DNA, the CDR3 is TGTGCCAGCTCACCCCCAGGGGCCTCTCGATCTGAAGCTTTCTTT.

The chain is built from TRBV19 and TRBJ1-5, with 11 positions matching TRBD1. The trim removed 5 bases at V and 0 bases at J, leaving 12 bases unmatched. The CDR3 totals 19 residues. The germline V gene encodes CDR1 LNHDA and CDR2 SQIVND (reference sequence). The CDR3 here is CASSPRGQGAIDSNQPQHF. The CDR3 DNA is TGTGCCAGTAGTCCCCGAGGACAGGGGGCTATTGATAGCAATCAGCCCCAGCATTTT.

The CDR3: CASSLAQGGAFF. CDR3 nucleotides: TGTGCCAGCAGCTTAGCCCAGGGGGGTGCTTTCTTT. The chain carries TRBV7-8 and TRBJ1-1; 7 nucleotides agree with TRBD1. V lost 0 bases to trimming and J lost 11 bases; unmatched junction nucleotides: 3. CDR3 length equals 12 residues. Germline lookup yields CDR1 SGHVS and CDR2 FQNEAQ.

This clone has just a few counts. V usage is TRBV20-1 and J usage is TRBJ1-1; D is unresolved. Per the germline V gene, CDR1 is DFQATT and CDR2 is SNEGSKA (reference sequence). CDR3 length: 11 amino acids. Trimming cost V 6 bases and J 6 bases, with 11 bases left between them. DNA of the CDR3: TGCAGTGCGTTCCGTGGAGCTGAAGCTTTCTTT. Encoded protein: CSAFRGAEAFF.

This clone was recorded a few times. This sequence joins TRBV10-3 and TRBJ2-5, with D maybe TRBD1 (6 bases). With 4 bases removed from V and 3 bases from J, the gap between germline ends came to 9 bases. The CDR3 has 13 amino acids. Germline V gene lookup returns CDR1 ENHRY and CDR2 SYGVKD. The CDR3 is CAISGTAEETQYF. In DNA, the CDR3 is TGTGCCATCAGTGGGACAGCTGAAGAGACCCAGTACTTC.